Sequencing of this T cell receptor (beta chain) was carried out in a study of T cells after yellow fever vaccination. TCRdb reanalysed the 5' RACE reads using MiXCR and keeps one entry per CDR3 protein. This table holds around 590,000 distinct CDR3 sequences, 9% to 15% found once. Of note for this clonotype: Its cognate antigen is unknown.

Study observations and caveats: The CD4 and CD8 compartments had a small share of their clonotypes in common.

Sequencing used PBMCs, obtained on the day of the yellow fever booster vaccination. The clonotype was recovered from a man aged 25 to 45 who received the YFV17D yellow fever vaccine.

Here the CDR3 reads CSAVPTGNLEQYF. In DNA form, the CDR3 reads TGCAGTGCCGTTCCCACAGGCAACCTCGAGCAGTACTTC. J is TRBJ2-7 and V is TRBV20-1; D is possibly TRBD1 (5 bases). With 6 bases removed from V and 6 bases from J, the gap between germline ends came to 18 bases. Looked up from germline, CDR1 is DFQATT and CDR2 is SNEGSKA (reference sequence). CDR3 length: 13 residues.